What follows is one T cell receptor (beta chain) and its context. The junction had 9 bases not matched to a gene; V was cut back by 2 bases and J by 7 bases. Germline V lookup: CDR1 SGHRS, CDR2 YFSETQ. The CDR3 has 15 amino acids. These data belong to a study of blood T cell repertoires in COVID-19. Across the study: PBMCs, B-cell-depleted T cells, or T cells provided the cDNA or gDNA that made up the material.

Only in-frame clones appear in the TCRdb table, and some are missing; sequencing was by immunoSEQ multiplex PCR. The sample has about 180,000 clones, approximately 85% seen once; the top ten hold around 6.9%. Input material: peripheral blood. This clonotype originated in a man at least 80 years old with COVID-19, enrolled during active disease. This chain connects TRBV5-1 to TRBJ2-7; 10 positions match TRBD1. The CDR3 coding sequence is TGCGCCAGCAGCTTCCGGGACAGGGGCCCCGGGGAGCAGTACTTC. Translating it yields CASSFRDRGPGEQYF.